Below, 20 T cell receptor beta chains from the same sample are listed, as sequenced in a study of blood T cells in healthy people across ages (dated by TCRdb to the mid-2010s). The library came from 5' RACE. The instrument was an Illumina HiSeq 2500. The second PCR ran for roughly 7 to 12 cycles and used a J-beta primer mix along with a sample-barcoded 5' primer. TCRdb handled the public reads itself, with Q25 trimming in fastp and clone calling in MiXCR, and kept productive beta chains. One record per CDR3 amino acid sequence lists the most common genes and DNA. This sample comprises about 1.8 million distinct CDR3 sequences, roughly 50% of them detected only once. Roughly 2% of the sample lies in the top ten. Material: blood. Receptors were obtained from a woman aged 40 to 49 in good health.

V is TRBV2 and J is TRBJ2-1, with 9 bases identical to TRBD1. V dropped 6 bases and J dropped 8; count of bases not matched to a gene: 8. Germline loops: CDR1 SNHLY, CDR2 FYNNEI. CDR3 length: 14 residues. Here the CDR3 reads CASSQDRGRDEQFF. The CDR3 nucleotides read TGTGCCAGCAGCCAGGACAGGGGTAGGGATGAGCAGTTCTTC.

The CDR3 nucleotides read TGCGCCAGCGGCTCGGGGGGTCGTATCCAAGAGACCCAGTACTTC. Translated, it gives CASGSGGRIQETQYF. The chain couples TRBV5-1 to TRBJ2-5, with 7 positions matching TRBD2. V shed 7 bases, J shed 1 base, and the junction held 10 bases outside the gene matches. Germline V gene data show CDR1 as SGHRS and CDR2 as YFSETQ. The CDR3 runs to 15 residues.

The chain couples TRBV7-8 to TRBJ2-7; D unresolved. Trimming took 5 bases from V and 0 from J, leaving 14 bases between them. CDR3 length: 15 amino acids. Germline V CDR1 and CDR2: SGHVS, FQNEAQ. This chain's CDR3 is CASSPLVGTSYEQYF. In DNA, the CDR3 is TGTGCCAGCAGCCCCTTGGTTGGAACCTCCTACGAGCAGTACTTC. Together with reference TRBV7-8 and TRBJ2-7, the CDR3 gives the full variable domain: GAGVSQSPRYKVAKRGQDVALRCDPISGHVSLFWYQQALGQGPEFLTYFQNEAQLDKSGLPSDRFFAERPEGSVSTLKIQRTQQEDSAVYLCASSPLVGTSYEQYFGPGTRLTVT.

This clonotype has more than one count but fewer than ten. The chain joins TRBV12-5 to TRBJ2-1; 8 nucleotides agree with TRBD1. CDR1 LGHNT and CDR2 FRNRAP come from the germline V gene. Losses at the gene ends were 6 bases for V and 3 bases for J; bases not matched to a gene: 4. This CDR3 comprises 14 residues. The CDR3: CASGTGVGYNEQFF. For the CDR3, the DNA is TGTGCTAGTGGGACAGGGGTGGGCTACAATGAGCAGTTCTTC.

The chain links TRBV7-8 to TRBJ2-4; no reliable D call. The J call may be faulty, since TRBJ2-7 better matches the DNA end. This CDR3 contains 15 residues. CDR1 and CDR2 from the germline V gene are SGHVS and FQNEAQ. CDR3 sequence reads: CASSPVGRATYEQYF. The CDR3 region has the DNA TGTGCCAGCAGCCCCGTTGGAAGGGCAACCTACGAGCAGTACTTC.

This rearrangement joins TRBV28 to TRBJ2-1; D is undetermined. V gave up 2 bases and J gave up 2 bases, with 7 bases separating them. Germline values: CDR1 MDHEN, CDR2 SYDVKM. The CDR3 runs to 14 residues. This CDR3 is CASSLPETYNEQFF. CDR3 coding DNA: TGTGCCAGCAGTTTACCGGAGACCTACAATGAGCAGTTCTTC.

The chain employs TRBV12-3 or TRBV12-4 and TRBJ1-6; D is possibly TRBD1 (5 bases). The CDR3 is made up of 14 amino acids. The V end lost 3 bases, the J end lost 10 bases, and 13 bases lay between the germline ends. The CDR3 DNA reads TGTGCCAGCAGTTTCAGATTAGAGGGGTCACCCCTCCACTTT. It specifies CASSFRLEGSPLHF.

The chain joins TRBV6-2 or TRBV6-3 to TRBJ1-2; D call uncertain. This CDR3 is 12 amino acids long. Germline loops: CDR1 MNHEY, CDR2 SVGEGT. V gave up 6 bases and J gave up 4 bases, with 9 bases separating them. The CDR3 spells CASRGGGYGYTF. CDR3 DNA sequence: TGTGCCAGCAGAGGAGGAGGCTATGGCTACACCTTC.

This clonotype has only a few counts. The V and J genes are TRBV7-2 and TRBJ2-5, with D unresolved. CDR3 length: 13 amino acids. Germline lookup yields CDR1 SGHTA and CDR2 FQGNSA. With 5 bases removed from V and 3 bases from J, the gap between germline ends came to 10 bases. The CDR3 is CASSVGPKETQYF. For the CDR3, the DNA is TGTGCCAGCAGCGTAGGACCGAAAGAGACCCAGTACTTC.

This chain connects TRBV5-1 to TRBJ1-4, with 8 bases lining up with TRBD1. With V trimmed by 4 bases and J by 2 bases, 10 bases remained unmatched. This CDR3 spans 17 amino acids. Germline V lookup: CDR1 SGHRS, CDR2 YFSETQ. The CDR3 here is CASSPGQGKGTNEKLFF. The CDR3 DNA follows: TGCGCCAGCAGCCCTGGACAGGGTAAAGGGACTAATGAAAAACTGTTTTTT.

The J gene is TRBJ2-7, the V gene TRBV6-2 or TRBV6-3; weak D call: TRBD1 (6 bases). CDR1 and CDR2 (germline): MNHEY, SVGEGT. V was pared by 4 bases and J by 0 bases, with 16 bases between. CDR3 length equals 16 residues. CDR3 protein: CASSSLVGDTSYEQYF. The CDR3 bases are TGTGCCAGCAGTTCACTCGTCGGGGACACCTCCTACGAGCAGTACTTC.

The chain links TRBV7-9 to TRBJ1-5; 7 nucleotides align to TRBD1. With 5 bases clipped from V and 2 bases from J, the junction kept 3 bases outside the gene matches. The germline CDR1 and CDR2 sequences are SEHNR and FQNEAQ (reference sequence). This CDR3 is 14 amino acids long. The CDR3 here is CASSGGGGNQPQHF. CDR3 coding DNA: TGTGCCAGCAGCGGAGGGGGCGGCAATCAGCCCCAGCATTTT.

The V and J genes are TRBV12-3 or TRBV12-4 and TRBJ2-3; D call uncertain. V lost 1 base to trimming and J lost 7 bases, with 9 bases between them. The CDR3 is 13 amino acids. In nucleotides, the CDR3 is TGTGCCAGCAGTTTAGAGGAACTTAATACGCAGTATTTT. Protein: CASSLEELNTQYF.

The rearrangement uses TRBV6-5 and TRBJ2-1; D is unresolved. Germline CDR1 reads MNHEY; CDR2 reads SVGAGI. Between the trimmed V and J ends, which lost 0 bases and 5 bases, there was a span of 14 bases. The CDR3 spans 16 residues. The CDR3 DNA reads TGTGCCAGCAGTTACTCGGTTAGACCTGGCCACAATGAGCAGTTCTTC. Residues: CASSYSVRPGHNEQFF.

V and J are TRBV11-1 and TRBJ2-5, with a weak D call TRBD1 (6 bases). With 7 bases removed from V and 2 bases from J, the gap between germline ends came to 17 bases. CDR1 SGHAT and CDR2 FQDESV come from the germline V gene (reference sequence). The CDR3 covers 15 residues. The CDR3 nucleotides are TGTGCCAGCACCCATTTACCGGGACAACAAGAGACCCAGTACTTC. Translating it yields CASTHLPGQQETQYF.

This clonotype was observed once. The gene calls are TRBV11-2 and TRBJ1-2, with 8 bases lining up with TRBD1. The CDR3 loop spans 15 amino acids. The V segment lost 5 bases and the J segment 2 bases; nucleotides outside the gene matches: 7. Germline-derived CDR1 and CDR2 are SGHAT and FQNNGV. CDR3 amino acids: CASSIPGQANYGYTF. The CDR3 region has the DNA TGTGCCAGCAGCATACCGGGACAGGCAAACTATGGCTACACCTTC.

This clonotype was seen only a few times. V and J are TRBV28 and TRBJ1-2, with D unclear. CDR3 length: 12 amino acids. Germline lookup yields CDR1 MDHEN and CDR2 SYDVKM. Trimming took off 3 bases at V and 7 bases at J, with 9 bases between the two ends. In DNA, the CDR3 is TGTGCCAGCAGTTTGCAGGTGGTTGGCTACACCTTC. It yields the protein CASSLQVVGYTF.

The table lists this clonotype with a few counts. This chain links TRBV12-3 or TRBV12-4 with TRBJ1-1; the D is unclear. The CDR3 has 13 residues. V shed 0 bases and J shed 8 bases, with 10 bases lying between them. CDR3 sequence reads: CASSLASTGEAFF. CDR3 nucleotide sequence: TGTGCCAGCAGTTTAGCATCCACCGGGGAAGCTTTCTTT.

The chain recombines TRBV9 with TRBJ2-7; D is uncertain. This CDR3 is 14 amino acids long. Trimming left V 3 bases short and J 2 bases short, with 12 bases between. CDR1 SGDLS and CDR2 YYNGEE come from the germline V gene. The CDR3 nucleotides read TGTGCCAGCAGCGAAGGGTCTCGGCCCTACGAGCAGTACTTC. Translation: CASSEGSRPYEQYF.

The chain is built from TRBV9 and TRBJ2-7; 11 positions agree with TRBD2. V lost 4 bases to trimming and J lost 3 bases; unmatched junction nucleotides: 6. From germline, CDR1 is SGDLS and CDR2 YYNGEE. The CDR3 is 15 residues long. In DNA form, the CDR3 reads TGTGCCAGCAGCAGGGGACTAGCGGAGATCTACGAGCAGTACTTC. Residues: CASSRGLAEIYEQYF.